The 30 T cell receptor beta chains in this list originate from one sample, sequenced in a study of blood T cell repertoires in COVID-19 (dated by TCRdb to between 2020 and 2021). Receptor libraries were prepared by the immunoSEQ multiplex PCR assay. The table comes from immuneACCESS by way of TCRdb, which keeps in-frame sequences with V and J called. Part of the clones is missing from these tables; in studies checked, under half for an unresolved V gene and the rest for unknown reasons. The sample includes around 230,000 clones, with around 90% observed a single time. The biggest ten clones account for approximately 10% of the sample. Sequencing used PBMCs or T cells enriched from blood (not recorded which). The source of these receptors is a man in his late teens or twenties with acute COVID-19.

This chain joins TRBV27 and TRBJ2-5; 12 bases are a match to TRBD2. Per the germline V gene, CDR1 is MNHEY and CDR2 is SMNVEV (reference sequence). This CDR3 is built from 21 residues. The ends lost 7 bases at V and 0 bases at J; junction bases unmatched: 21. The DNA of the CDR3 is TGTGCCAGCAATGGGACTAGCGGGTTTCAGGACTCGAACAAGTACCAAGAGACCCAGTACTTC. Its translation: CASNGTSGFQDSNKYQETQYF.

This clone was observed a handful of times. This chain joins TRBV5-4 and TRBJ1-5; D not resolved. The CDR3 runs 14 residues. Germline V gene lookup returns CDR1 SGHNT and CDR2 YYREEE (reference sequence). Between the trimmed V and J ends, which lost 4 bases and 1 base, there was a span of 9 bases. CDR3 in DNA: TGTGCCAGCAGCCAGGATCGGAGCAATCAGCCCCAGCATTTT. This encodes CASSQDRSNQPQHF.

CDR3 region: CASRLVAVRMETQYF. As DNA, the CDR3 is TGTGCAAGTCGCCTGGTCGCAGTTCGCATGGAGACCCAGTACTTC. This chain uses TRBV12-2 with TRBJ2-5; TRBD1 reflects the table's D call only, with no check against the DNA. TRBV12-2 constitutes a pseudogene. This CDR3 has 15 amino acids.

This chain joins TRBV7-9 and TRBJ2-7, with D perhaps matching TRBD2 (5 bases). This CDR3 has 14 amino acids. V lost 4 bases and J 4 bases, leaving 14 bases between the germline ends. The germline V gene has CDR1 SEHNR and CDR2 FQNEAQ (reference sequence). This chain's CDR3 is CASSSSSGFYEQYF. In DNA form, the CDR3 reads TGTGCCAGCAGCTCCTCCTCGGGATTTTACGAGCAGTACTTC.

This chain links TRBV7-2 with TRBJ1-2; 8 nucleotides match TRBD1. This CDR3 contains 16 residues. V lost 1 base and J lost 5; bases outside the gene matches: 9. Germline V gene lookup returns CDR1 SGHTA and CDR2 FQGNSA. CDR3: CASSLGGNRGDYGYTF. CDR3 in DNA: TGTGCCAGCAGCTTAGGAGGGAACAGGGGGGATTATGGCTACACCTTC.

The CDR3 loop is CASSTNHVEPYEQYF. The CDR3 DNA sequence: TGTGCCAGTAGTACCAACCACGTGGAGCCCTACGAGCAGTACTTC. The chain couples TRBV19 to TRBJ2-7; D is unclear. Deletions cut 4 bases from V and 2 bases from J, with 15 bases between. This CDR3 has 15 residues. Germline V gives CDR1 LNHDA, CDR2 SQIVND (reference sequence). Combining the CDR3 with reference TRBV19 and TRBJ2-7 gives the whole variable domain DGGITQSPKYLFRKEGQNVTLSCEQNLNHDAMYWYRQDPGQGLRLIYYSQIVNDFQKGDIAEGYSVSREKKESFPLTVTSAQKNPTAFYLCASSTNHVEPYEQYFGPGTRLTVT.

The chain couples TRBV7-2 to TRBJ2-1, with TRBD2 matching over 8 bases. This CDR3 is 14 amino acids long. CDR1 SGHTA and CDR2 FQGNSA come from the germline V gene. The trim removed 5 bases at V and 6 bases at J, leaving 6 bases unmatched. As DNA, the CDR3 is TGTGCCAGCAGCCCGAGCGGGAGCCTCAATGAGCAGTTCTTC. Amino acid sequence: CASSPSGSLNEQFF.

The J gene is TRBJ2-1, the V gene TRBV27; weak D call: TRBD2 (5 bases). From germline, CDR1 is MNHEY and CDR2 SMNVEV (reference sequence). CDR3 length equals 15 residues. The V end was cut by 4 bases, the J end by 2 bases, with 12 bases between. CDR3 in amino acids: CASSSSGGAYNEQFF. CDR3 DNA: TGTGCCAGCAGTTCGAGCGGAGGCGCCTACAATGAGCAGTTCTTC.

This chain uses TRBV3-1 (or the pseudogene TRBV3-2) with TRBJ2-1; D not certain. Trimming shortened V by 4 bases and J by 8 bases, and 21 bases separated the two germline ends. The germline CDR1 and CDR2 sequences are LGHDT and YNNKEL (reference sequence). This CDR3 has 16 residues. CDR3 loop: CASSRPSMGRIYEQFF. CDR3 coding DNA: TGTGCCAGCAGCCGACCCTCGATGGGCCGCATCTATGAGCAGTTCTTC.

The V gene is TRBV7-8, the J gene TRBJ1-4, with D perhaps matching TRBD1 (6 bases). Germline V gene sequence: CDR1 SGHVS, CDR2 FQNEAQ. Trimming left V 5 bases short and J 5 bases short, with 12 bases between. This CDR3 spans 14 amino acids. Here the CDR3 DNA reads TGTGCCAGCAGCCCGGACAGACGAAATGAAAAACTGTTTTTT. Translating it yields CASSPDRRNEKLFF.

V is TRBV11-3 and J is TRBJ2-1; 9 nucleotides line up with TRBD2. The V and J ends lost 6 bases and 4 bases, in that order; junction bases with no gene match: 7. The CDR3 runs 15 residues. Germline CDR1 is SGHNT and CDR2 is YENEEA. CDR3 sequence (DNA): TGTGCCAGCAGTCTTATGGCGGGAGGGTACAATGAGCAGTTCTTC. It translates to CASSLMAGGYNEQFF.

A few counts support this clone. The rearrangement links TRBV6-1 to TRBJ2-7, with 9 bases fitting TRBD1. After removal of 6 bases from V and 5 bases from J, the junction contained 17 bases not matched to a gene. Germline CDR1 reads MNHNS; CDR2 reads SASEGT. CDR3 length: 17 amino acids. DNA of the CDR3: TGTGCCAGCAGCGAATACTTTACCGGGACAGGGAGGGACGAGCAGTACTTC. Translating it yields CASSEYFTGTGRDEQYF.

The rearrangement links TRBV6-5 to TRBJ1-5; D not certain. Germline loops: CDR1 MNHEY, CDR2 SVGAGI. CDR3 length: 13 amino acids. Trimming removed 0 bases from V and 4 bases from J, with 4 bases in between. CDR3 residues: CASSYSANQPQHF. In DNA, the CDR3 is TGTGCCAGCAGTTACTCGGCAAATCAGCCCCAGCATTTT.

The rearrangement uses TRBV13 and TRBJ2-7, with a possible D match to TRBD1 (7 bases). Germline V lookup: CDR1 PRHDT, CDR2 FYEKMQ (reference sequence). CDR3 length: 16 amino acids. V was cut by 2 bases and J by 1 base, with 15 bases left in between. The CDR3 DNA reads as TGTGCCAGCAGCTTAATAGGCAGGGGGGAGTCCTACGAGCAGTACTTC. Translation gives CASSLIGRGESYEQYF.

The chain is built from TRBV28 and TRBJ1-1; D possibly corresponds to TRBD1 (6 bases). V was clipped by 1 base and J by 0 bases, with 15 bases between them. Germline lookup yields CDR1 MDHEN and CDR2 SYDVKM. The CDR3 runs to 17 residues. The CDR3 DNA is TGTGCCAGCAGTTTATCTGAGGGGGGGGGCCTGAACACTGAAGCTTTCTTT. Translating it yields CASSLSEGGGLNTEAFF. The variable domain in full, completed from reference TRBV28 and TRBJ1-1, reads DVKVTQSSRYLVKRTGEKVFLECVQDMDHENMFWYRQDPGLGLRLIYFSYDVKMKEKGDIPEGYSVSREKKERFSLILESASTNQTSMYLCASSLSEGGGLNTEAFFGQGTRLTVV.

The chain has TRBV2 and TRBJ2-5, with 9 bases matching TRBD2. There are 13 residues in the CDR3. The V segment lost 9 bases and the J segment 5 bases; nucleotides outside the gene matches: 7. The germline V gene has CDR1 SNHLY and CDR2 FYNNEI. The CDR3 sequence: CASDGTSSETQYF. DNA of the CDR3: TGTGCCAGTGACGGGACTAGCTCGGAGACCCAGTACTTC.

The V and J genes are TRBV30 and TRBJ2-3; 10 nucleotides agree with TRBD1. Germline-derived CDR1 and CDR2 are GTSNPN and SVGIG (reference sequence). After removal of 0 bases from V and 1 base from J, the junction contained 1 base not matched to a gene. The CDR3 totals 15 residues. CDR3 amino acids: CAWSVGTGGTDTQYF. The CDR3 DNA is TGTGCCTGGAGTGTAGGGACAGGGGGCACAGATACGCAGTATTTT.

The chain combines TRBV18 with TRBJ1-1, with D hard to call. The germline V gene encodes CDR1 KGHSH and CDR2 LQKENI. The CDR3 runs 13 residues. V dropped 6 bases and J dropped 1 base, with 9 bases sitting between them. DNA for the CDR3: TGTGCCAGCTCGGCGGGTGGGAACACTGAAGCTTTCTTT. Translating gives CASSAGGNTEAFF.

This chain joins TRBV6-5 and TRBJ2-7; 7 bases align to TRBD1. The germline V gene encodes CDR1 MNHEY and CDR2 SVGAGI. Trimming at V came to 10 bases and at J to 3 bases, leaving 9 bases not matched to a gene. The CDR3 length is 13 residues. This chain's CDR3 is CATGDRSIYEQYF. CDR3 bases: TGTGCCACCGGGGACAGATCTATCTACGAGCAGTACTTC.

The chain carries TRBV4-1 and TRBJ2-7, with D perhaps TRBD2 (7 bases). Trimming removed 0 bases from V and 2 bases from J, with 11 bases in between. The CDR3 covers 15 residues. CDR1 is MGHRA, CDR2 YSYEKL, per germline. The CDR3 here is CASSQELGGAYEQYF. The CDR3 region has the DNA TGCGCCAGCAGCCAAGAGTTAGGGGGGGCCTACGAGCAGTACTTC.

The chain carries TRBV27 and TRBJ2-7; 13 bases are shared with TRBD2. The germline gives CDR1 MNHEY, CDR2 SMNVEV (reference sequence). The V and J ends lost 6 bases and 3 bases, in that order; junction bases with no gene match: 8. This CDR3 comprises 16 residues. CDR3 region: CASRDMTSGGNYEQYF. The CDR3 DNA reads TGTGCCAGCAGAGACATGACTAGCGGGGGGAACTACGAGCAGTACTTC.

V is TRBV7-3 and J is TRBJ2-3; 7 nucleotides match TRBD1. From germline, CDR1 is SGHTA and CDR2 FQGTGA. The length of the CDR3 is 15 residues. The junction had 5 bases not matched to a gene; V was cut back by 5 bases and J by 0 bases. CDR3 loop: CASSPDRASTDTQYF. The CDR3 bases are TGTGCCAGCAGCCCCGACAGGGCTAGCACAGATACGCAGTATTTT.

This chain links TRBV27 with TRBJ2-6; perhaps TRBD1 as D (5 bases). This CDR3 has 15 residues. Germline CDR1 MNHEY, CDR2 SMNVEV (reference sequence). Trimming removed 0 bases at V and 2 bases at J, with 5 bases between. The CDR3, as DNA: TGTGCCAGCAGTTTATCAGGGGCTGGGGCCAACGTCCTGACTTTC. This translates into CASSLSGAGANVLTF. The full variable domain, its missing parts supplied by reference TRBV27 and TRBJ2-6, is EAQVTQNPRYLITVTGKKLTVTCSQNMNHEYMSWYRQDPGLGLRQIYYSMNVEVTDKGDVPEGYKVSRKEKRNFPLILESPSPNQTSLYFCASSLSGAGANVLTFGAGSRLTVL.

This clone has just a few counts. The rearrangement joins TRBV4-2 to TRBJ2-7; 8 bases fit TRBD2. V gave up 3 bases and J gave up 6 bases; unmatched junction bases: 16. Germline loops: CDR1 LGHNA, CDR2 YNFKEQ. The length of the CDR3 is 17 residues. The CDR3 DNA reads as TGTGCCAGCAGCCATAACTCCGCCGGGACTAGGGGGTCCGAGCAGTACTTC. It specifies CASSHNSAGTRGSEQYF.

Here the CDR3 reads CASSSTGGEGKNIQYF. The CDR3 DNA is TGTGCCAGCAGCTCGACAGGGGGCGAGGGCAAAAACATTCAGTACTTC. This sequence joins TRBV7-2 and TRBJ2-4; 10 positions match TRBD1. With V trimmed by 4 bases and J by 3 bases, 6 bases remained unmatched. The CDR3 sequence is 16 residues long. Germline CDR1 reads SGHTA; CDR2 reads FQGNSA.

This sequence joins TRBV24-1 and TRBJ1-3; D uncertain. Germline V lookup: CDR1 KGHDR, CDR2 SFDVKD. There are 13 residues in the CDR3. Trimming removed 4 bases at V and 4 bases at J, with 7 bases between. The CDR3 region has the DNA TGTGCCACCAGTGACCCAGTCGGAAACACCATATATTTT. Its protein is CATSDPVGNTIYF.

The chain links TRBV6-5 to TRBJ2-1; 10 positions agree with TRBD1. Germline CDR1 reads MNHEY; CDR2 reads SVGAGI. The CDR3 loop spans 14 amino acids. The J segment lost 12 bases and the V segment lost 5 bases, leaving 10 bases of the junction unmatched. CDR3: CASSRDRGGLGQFF. CDR3 nucleotides: TGTGCCAGCAGTCGGGACAGGGGAGGTCTGGGGCAGTTCTTC.

In its sample, this clone was seen once. The rearrangement links TRBV2 to TRBJ2-5; 7 bases are shared with TRBD2. In germline, CDR1 is SNHLY, CDR2 FYNNEI. The CDR3 spans 11 residues. J was trimmed by 5 bases and V by 11 bases; bases with no gene match: 5. The DNA for the CDR3 is TGTGCCCTGGGGAGGGATGAGACCCAGTACTTC. Protein product: CALGRDETQYF.

This clone was seen at least ten times. The V call is TRBV25-1, the J call TRBJ1-4, with TRBD1 as a possible D gene (5 bases). Germline-derived CDR1 and CDR2 are MGHDK and SYGVNS. Between the trimmed V and J ends, which lost 3 bases and 7 bases, there was a span of 15 bases. CDR3 length: 15 amino acids. CDR3 protein: CASSDRPDGGEKLFF. Here the CDR3 DNA reads TGTGCCAGCAGTGATCGGCCGGACGGGGGTGAAAAACTGTTTTTT.

The chain is built from TRBV9 and TRBJ2-3, with TRBD2 as a possible D gene (5 bases). Germline V gives CDR1 SGDLS, CDR2 YYNGEE. The CDR3 has 17 amino acids. V was shortened by 0 bases and J by 4 bases, with 18 bases between the two germline ends. The CDR3 is CASSVGIGPGFSDTQYF. The CDR3 DNA sequence: TGTGCCAGCAGCGTAGGAATCGGGCCGGGGTTCTCAGATACGCAGTATTTT.